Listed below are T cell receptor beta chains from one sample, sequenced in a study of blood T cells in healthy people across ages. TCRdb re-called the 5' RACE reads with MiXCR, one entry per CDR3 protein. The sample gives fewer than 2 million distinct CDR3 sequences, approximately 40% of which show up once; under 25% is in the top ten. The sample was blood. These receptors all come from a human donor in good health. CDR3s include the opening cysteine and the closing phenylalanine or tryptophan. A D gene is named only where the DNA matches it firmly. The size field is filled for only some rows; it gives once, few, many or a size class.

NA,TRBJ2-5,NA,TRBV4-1,CASSQEEGVAQETQYF,TGCGCCAGCAGCCAAGAAGAGGGGGTAGCTCAAGAGACCCAGTACTTC
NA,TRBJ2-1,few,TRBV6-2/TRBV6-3,CASSFDKAVEQFF,TGTGCCAGCAGTTTCGACAAAGCCGTTGAGCAGTTCTTC
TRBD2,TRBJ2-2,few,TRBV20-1,CSALSGGANTGELFF,TGCAGTGCTCTCAGCGGGGGGGCGAACACCGGGGAGCTGTTTTTT
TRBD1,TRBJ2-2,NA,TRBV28,CASKGGSGELFF,TGTGCCAGCAAAGGGGGCTCCGGGGAGCTGTTTTTT
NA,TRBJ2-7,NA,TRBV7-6,CASSLGGAGGYEQYF,TGTGCCAGCAGCCTAGGAGGGGCAGGGGGCTACGAGCAGTACTTC
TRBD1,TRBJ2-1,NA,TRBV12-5,CASGLLTLPGGEEQFF,TGTGCTAGTGGTCTGCTGACCCTACCAGGGGGCGAGGAGCAGTTCTTC
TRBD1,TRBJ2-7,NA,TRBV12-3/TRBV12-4,CASSFDREGEQYF,TGTGCCAGCAGTTTTGACAGGGAAGGTGAGCAGTACTTC
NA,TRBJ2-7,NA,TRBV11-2,CASSPGWGGQSSYNEQYF,TGTGCCAGCAGCCCGGGGTGGGGGGGCCAAAGCTCCTACAATGAGCAGTACTTC
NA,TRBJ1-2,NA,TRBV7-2,CASSRTFSNYGYTF,TGTGCCAGCAGCCGGACATTCTCTAACTATGGCTACACCTTC
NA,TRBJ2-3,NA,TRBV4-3,CASSQELVGSDTQYF,TGCGCCAGCAGCCAAGAATTGGTTGGTTCAGATACGCAGTATTTT
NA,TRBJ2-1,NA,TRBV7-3,CASSVEPGDNEQFF,TGTGCCAGCAGCGTCGAGCCCGGAGACAATGAGCAGTTCTTC
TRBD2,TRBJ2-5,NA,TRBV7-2,CASSRKRLAAETQYF,TGTGCCAGCAGCCGTAAGCGACTAGCGGCTGAGACCCAGTACTTC
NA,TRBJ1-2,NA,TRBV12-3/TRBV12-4,CASSPGVTNYGYTF,TGTGCCAGCAGCCCAGGGGTTACTAACTATGGCTACACCTTC
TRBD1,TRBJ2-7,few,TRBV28,CASNLQGAGYEQYF,TGTGCCAGCAACCTACAGGGGGCGGGTTACGAGCAGTACTTC
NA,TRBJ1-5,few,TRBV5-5,CASSLVLSNQPQHF,TGTGCCAGCAGCTTGGTCCTTAGCAATCAGCCCCAGCATTTT
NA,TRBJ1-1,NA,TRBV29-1,CSATQQNTEAFF,TGCAGCGCAACACAACAGAACACTGAAGCTTTCTTT
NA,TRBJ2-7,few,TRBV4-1,CASSQAGGTVSYEQYF,TGCGCCAGCAGCCAAGCTGGGGGAACTGTCTCCTACGAGCAGTACTTC
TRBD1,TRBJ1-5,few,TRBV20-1,CSAVGQGGGNQPQHF,TGCAGTGCTGTCGGACAGGGGGGCGGCAATCAGCCCCAGCATTTT
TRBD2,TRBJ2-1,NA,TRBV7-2,CASSRGLAGGPGEQFF,TGTGCCAGCAGTCGCGGACTAGCGGGGGGGCCTGGCGAGCAGTTCTTC
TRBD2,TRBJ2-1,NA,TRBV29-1,CSVTSGSLEQFF,TGCAGCGTGACTAGCGGGAGCCTTGAGCAGTTCTTC
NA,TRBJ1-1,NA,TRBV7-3,CASSLMAWGPAFF,TGTGCCAGCAGCTTAATGGCGTGGGGGCCAGCTTTCTTT
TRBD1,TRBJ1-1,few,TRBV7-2,CASSLLQGVNTEAFF,TGTGCCAGCAGCTTACTACAGGGGGTTAACACTGAAGCTTTCTTT
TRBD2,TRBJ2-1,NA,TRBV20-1,CSARASSGEDNEQFF,TGCAGTGCTAGAGCCTCTAGCGGGGAAGACAATGAGCAGTTCTTC
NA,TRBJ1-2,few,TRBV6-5,CASSWRQGGYTF,TGTGCCAGCAGTTGGCGGCAGGGGGGCTACACCTTC
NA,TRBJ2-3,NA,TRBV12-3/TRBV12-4,CASSLPPTALSTDTQYF,TGTGCCAGCAGTTTACCCCCGACAGCACTCTCCACAGATACGCAGTATTTT
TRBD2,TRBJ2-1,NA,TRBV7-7,CASSQAGTGNEQFF,TGTGCCAGCAGCCAAGCGGGGACGGGCAATGAGCAGTTCTTC
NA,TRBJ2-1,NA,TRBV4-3,CATPISLCEQFF,TGCGCCACCCCAATTAGTTTATGTGAGCAGTTCTTC
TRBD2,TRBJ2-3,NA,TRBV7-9,CASSPVLGLAERGTDTQYF,TGTGCCAGCAGCCCCGTCTTAGGACTAGCGGAACGAGGCACAGATACGCAGTATTTT
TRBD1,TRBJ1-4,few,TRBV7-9,CASSLVGTGDEKLFF,TGTGCCAGCAGCTTAGTTGGGACAGGTGATGAAAAACTGTTTTTT
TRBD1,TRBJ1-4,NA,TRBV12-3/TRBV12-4,CASIRTGGNEKLFF,TGTGCCAGCATCCGGACAGGGGGTAATGAAAAACTGTTTTTT
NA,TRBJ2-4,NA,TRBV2,CASSEEGWMNIRYF,TGTGCCAGCAGTGAGGAGGGTTGGATGAACATTCGGTACTTC
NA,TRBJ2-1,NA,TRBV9,CASSSDGTSYNEQFF,TGTGCCAGCAGCTCTGACGGGACTTCGTACAATGAGCAGTTCTTC
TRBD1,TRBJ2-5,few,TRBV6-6,CATQRSVSGQGQETQYF,TGTGCCACCCAGCGTTCGGTTTCCGGACAGGGCCAAGAGACCCAGTACTTC
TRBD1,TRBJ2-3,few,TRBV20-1,CSHPKPRGRTDTQYF,TGCAGTCATCCGAAACCCAGGGGGCGCACGGATACGCAGTATTTT
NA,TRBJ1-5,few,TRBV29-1,CSVEGRNGAQHF,TGCAGCGTTGAAGGTCGGAATGGAGCCCAGCATTTT
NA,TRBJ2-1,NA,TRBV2,CASRDQTGGGYSEQFF,TGTGCCAGCAGAGACCAAACAGGGGGGGGCTACAGTGAGCAGTTCTTC
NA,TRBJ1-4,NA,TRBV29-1,CSVDPGGANEKLFF,TGCAGCGTTGACCCGGGGGGAGCTAATGAAAAACTGTTTTTT
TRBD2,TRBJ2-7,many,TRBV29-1,CSVRGGEYYEQYF,TGCAGCGTGAGGGGAGGGGAGTACTACGAGCAGTACTTC
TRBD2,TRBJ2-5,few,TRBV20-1,CSARDRDGLAAQETQYF,TGCAGTGCTAGAGATCGGGACGGGCTAGCGGCACAAGAGACCCAGTACTTC
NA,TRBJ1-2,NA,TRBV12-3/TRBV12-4,CASREAGNYGYTF,TGTGCCAGCAGGGAAGCAGGGAACTATGGCTACACCTTC
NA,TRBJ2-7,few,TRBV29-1,CSVEESGRAYEQYF,TGCAGCGTTGAAGAATCGGGGCGAGCCTACGAGCAGTACTTC
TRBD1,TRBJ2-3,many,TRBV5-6,CASSLVGTGTDTQYF,TGTGCCAGCAGCTTGGTTGGGACAGGTACAGATACGCAGTATTTT
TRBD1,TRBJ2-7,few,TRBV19,CASSINRGTYEQYF,TGTGCCAGTAGTATTAACAGGGGGACTTACGAGCAGTACTTC
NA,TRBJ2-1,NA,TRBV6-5,CASRGGPLNEQFF,TGTGCCAGCAGGGGGGGCCCGTTAAATGAGCAGTTCTTC
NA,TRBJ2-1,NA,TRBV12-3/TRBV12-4,CASSSVLNEQFF,TGTGCCAGCAGTTCGGTTCTGAATGAGCAGTTCTTC
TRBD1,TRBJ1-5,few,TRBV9,CASSVGTGDGQPQHF,TGTGCCAGCAGCGTAGGGACAGGGGACGGTCAGCCCCAGCATTTT
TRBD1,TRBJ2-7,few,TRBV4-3,CASSQDRDRADEQYF,TGCGCCAGCAGCCAGGATCGGGACAGGGCTGACGAGCAGTACTTC
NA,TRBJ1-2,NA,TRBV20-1,CSAREMGDYGYTF,TGCAGTGCTAGAGAAATGGGCGACTATGGCTACACCTTC
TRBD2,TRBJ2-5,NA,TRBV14,CVSSLPGGPELETQYF,TGTGTCAGCAGCCTTCCGGGGGGGCCTGAATTAGAGACCCAGTACTTC
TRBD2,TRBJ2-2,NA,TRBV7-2,CASSPGGRGELFF,TGTGCCAGCAGCCCGGGGGGTCGGGGGGAGCTGTTTTTT
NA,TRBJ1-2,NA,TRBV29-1,CSAEGPKLSYGYTF,TGCAGCGCAGAGGGACCTAAGTTAAGTTATGGCTACACCTTC
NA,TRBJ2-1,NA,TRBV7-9,CASSLAAGVDNEQFF,TGTGCCAGCAGCTTAGCCGCAGGGGTGGACAATGAGCAGTTCTTC
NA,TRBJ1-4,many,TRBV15,CASRRGAGKLFF,TGTGCCAGCCGGAGGGGCGCGGGAAAACTGTTTTTT
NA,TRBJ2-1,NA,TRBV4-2,CASSHPVKAGSYNEQFF,TGTGCCAGCAGCCACCCCGTCAAGGCGGGCTCCTACAATGAGCAGTTCTTC